The rows below give T cell receptor beta chains drawn from one sample of a study of blood T cell repertoires in COVID-19. The protocol was immunoSEQ multiplex PCR, while the TCRdb copy is restricted to in-frame clones and leaves out a portion. The sample carries 120,000 to 150,000 clones, roughly 90% recorded once. The source material was PBMCs or T cells enriched from blood (not recorded which). The receptors here all came from a middle-aged woman who had been exposed to COVID-19. Each CDR3 is given with its conserved first and last residue. A D gene is named only where the DNA matches it firmly. Not all rows give a size; the values are once, few, many and, for expanded clones, a class.

>.|TRBJ1-6|.|TRBV5-1
TGCGCCAGCAGCTTGGACAGCTCTGATTCACCCCTCCACTTT
CASSLDSSDSPLHF
>.|TRBJ1-3|TRBD1|TRBV14
TGTGCCAGCAGCCAAGTAGGGGGCGCCGGTGGAAACACCATATATTTT
CASSQVGGAGGNTIYF
>.|TRBJ2-1|TRBD2|TRBV3-1/TRBV3-2
TGTGCCAGCAGCCGGCAGACTAGCGGGAGTCTCGATGAGCAGTTCTTC
CASSRQTSGSLDEQFF
>.|TRBJ1-6|.|TRBV9
TGTGCCAGCAGCGTAGTGGCAGATTCTAATTCACCCCTCCACTTT
CASSVVADSNSPLHF
>.|TRBJ2-7|.|TRBV5-4
TGTGCCAGCAGCTACGACGGACACTACGAGCAGTACTTC
CASSYDGHYEQYF
>.|TRBJ1-5|.|TRBV7-2
TGTGCCAGCAGCGTGATGTTGAGTCAGCCCCAGCATTTT
CASSVMLSQPQHF
>.|TRBJ2-1|TRBD1|TRBV19
TGTGCCACTACAATGACAGGGAGTTTGAATGAGCAGTTCTTC
CATTMTGSLNEQFF
>.|TRBJ2-1|.|TRBV6-5
TGTGCCAGCAGTTACTCCGCGGGGGCAAGGAATGAGCAGTTCTTC
CASSYSAGARNEQFF
>.|TRBJ1-6|TRBD1|TRBV27
TGTGCCAGCAGACAGGGACAGAATAATTCACCCCTCCACTTT
CASRQGQNNSPLHF
>.|TRBJ1-4|.|TRBV3-1/TRBV3-2
TGTGCCAGCAGCCGTTATGGGGGCGTAAAACTGTTTTTT
CASSRYGGVKLFF
>once|TRBJ2-7|TRBD2|TRBV7-2
TGTGCCAGCAGCTCCGGTGTGCGGGGGGGCCCTTACGAGCAGTACTTC
CASSSGVRGGPYEQYF
>.|TRBJ2-1|.|TRBV2
TGTGCCAGCAGTGAGTCATTCTCCTACAATGAGCAGTTCTTC
CASSESFSYNEQFF
>.|TRBJ2-3|.|TRBV4-3
TGCGCCAGCAGCCAAGATCGTGGGAGTAAAGATACGCAGTATTTT
CASSQDRGSKDTQYF
>few|TRBJ1-6|.|TRBV5-5
TGTGCCAGCAGCTTGCAGGCAGGGGTTTGGTCACCCCTCCACTTT
CASSLQAGVWSPLHF
>.|TRBJ1-6|TRBD1|TRBV5-1
TGCGCCAGCAGCTTGACAGGGGGCTGGTTGGGTTCACCCCTCCACTTT
CASSLTGGWLGSPLHF
>once|TRBJ2-7|TRBD2|TRBV27
TGTGCCAGCAGTTCTCTAGCGGGAGGGCCACCCGGCGAGCAGTACTTC
CASSSLAGGPPGEQYF
>.|TRBJ1-2|.|TRBV11-2
TGTGCCAGCAGCTCGGTAAAGTACTATGGCTACACCTTC
CASSSVKYYGYTF
>.|TRBJ2-1|.|TRBV4-3
TGCGCCAGCAGCCAAGGTACACCAAATGAGCAGTTCTTC
CASSQGTPNEQFF
>.|TRBJ2-1|TRBD1|TRBV28
TGTGCCAGCAGTTTCACAGGGGGCAGGAATGAGCAGTTCTTC
CASSFTGGRNEQFF
>.|TRBJ2-6|TRBD1|TRBV27
TGTGCCAGCAGTTCTCAGGGGGCTGGGGCCAACGTCCTGACTTTC
CASSSQGAGANVLTF
>once|TRBJ2-2|TRBD1|TRBV15
TGTGCCACCAGAAGGGCGACAGGGCCGCTAACCGGGGAGCTGTTTTTT
CATRRATGPLTGELFF
>once|TRBJ2-7|.|TRBV5-8
TGTGCCAGCACCTACCGGACTGCAACCTACGAGCAGTACTTC
CASTYRTATYEQYF
>.|TRBJ1-1|.|TRBV5-1
TGCGCCAGCAGCTTGGGGGAGAATGACGCTGAAGCTTTCTTT
CASSLGENDAEAFF
>.|TRBJ1-5|TRBD1|TRBV7-9
TGTGCCAGCAGCTTAGTTGGGACAGCTCAGCCCCAGCATTTT
CASSLVGTAQPQHF
>.|TRBJ1-6|TRBD1|TRBV7-9
TGTGCCAGCACCCCGGACAGGGGGCTAAATTCACCCCTCCACTTT
CASTPDRGLNSPLHF
>.|TRBJ1-2|TRBD1|TRBV7-2
TGTGCCAGTGGAACAGGGGGGGACTATGGCTACACCTTC
CASGTGGDYGYTF
>once|TRBJ1-1|TRBD1|TRBV2
TGTGCCAGCAGTTCAACAGGGGGTGCTGTGGACACTGAAGCTTTCTTT
CASSSTGGAVDTEAFF
>.|TRBJ2-7|.|TRBV5-4
TGTGCCAGCAGCTCCCTGGACAGATCCTACGAGCAGTACTTC
CASSSLDRSYEQYF
>.|TRBJ1-2|.|TRBV20-1
TGCAGTGCTAGTGCAGGGCCCCCCTATGGCTACACCTTC
CSASAGPPYGYTF